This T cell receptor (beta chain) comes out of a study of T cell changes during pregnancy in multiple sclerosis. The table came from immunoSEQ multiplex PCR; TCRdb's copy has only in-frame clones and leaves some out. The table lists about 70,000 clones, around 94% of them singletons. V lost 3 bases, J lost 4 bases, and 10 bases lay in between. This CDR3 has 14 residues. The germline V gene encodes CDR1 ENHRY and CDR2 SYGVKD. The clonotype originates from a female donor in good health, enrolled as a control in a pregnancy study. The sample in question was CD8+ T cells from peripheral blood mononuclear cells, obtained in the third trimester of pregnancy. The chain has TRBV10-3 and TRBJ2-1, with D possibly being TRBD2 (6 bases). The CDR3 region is CAISDLSGYNEQFF. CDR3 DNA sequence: TGTGCCATCAGTGATCTTAGCGGATACAATGAGCAGTTCTTC.